This T cell receptor (beta chain) was recovered during a study of shared clonotypes between healthy human individuals. Overall study: Serving as donors were two women and three men, whose ages spanned 18 to 49. For every donor, three CD4 naive, three CD4 memory, two CD8 naive and one CD8 memory plates were used.

As for this clone: No antigen is known for it.

It was CD45RO-negative cells, positively selected for CCR7, that made up naive CD8 cells, with terminally differentiated effector memory CD45RA+ cells excluded. Profiled with immunoSEQ multiplex PCR; TCRdb holds only in-frame clones, not every one. The sample yields about 700,000 clones, about 90% seen once. Germline lookup yields CDR1 SGHNT and CDR2 YYREEE (reference sequence). The germline V and J ends were trimmed by 4 bases and 2 bases, with 10 bases remaining between them. The CDR3 length is 13 residues. Study results and caveats: Sampling covered blood only; tissue repertoires likely differ.

The chain links TRBV5-4 to TRBJ2-7, with D tentatively TRBD1 (6 bases). The sample taken for sequencing was naive CD8+ T cells sorted from blood. This clonotype was obtained from a man aged 30 to 39 in good health. The CDR3 coding sequence is TGTGCCAGCAGCCACGACAGGACCTACGAGCAGTACTTC. Protein: CASSHDRTYEQYF.